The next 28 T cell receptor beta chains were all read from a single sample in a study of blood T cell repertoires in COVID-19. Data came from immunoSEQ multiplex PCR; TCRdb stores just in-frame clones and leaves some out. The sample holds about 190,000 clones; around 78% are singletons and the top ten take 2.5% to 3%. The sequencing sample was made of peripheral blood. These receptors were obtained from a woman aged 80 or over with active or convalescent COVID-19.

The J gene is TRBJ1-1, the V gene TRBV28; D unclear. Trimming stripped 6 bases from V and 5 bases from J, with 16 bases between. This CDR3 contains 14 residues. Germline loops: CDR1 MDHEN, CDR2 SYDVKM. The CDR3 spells CASSATAGITEAFF. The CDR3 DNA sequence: TGTGCCAGCAGCGCGACGGCCGGGATTACTGAAGCTTTCTTT.

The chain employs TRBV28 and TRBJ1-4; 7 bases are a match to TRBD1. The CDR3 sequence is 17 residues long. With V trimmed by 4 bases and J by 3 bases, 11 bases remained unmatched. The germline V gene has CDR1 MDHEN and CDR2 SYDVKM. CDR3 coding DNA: TGTGCCAGCAGTTCCCTTTACAGGGGTTCGGCTAATGAAAAACTGTTTTTT. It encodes CASSSLYRGSANEKLFF.

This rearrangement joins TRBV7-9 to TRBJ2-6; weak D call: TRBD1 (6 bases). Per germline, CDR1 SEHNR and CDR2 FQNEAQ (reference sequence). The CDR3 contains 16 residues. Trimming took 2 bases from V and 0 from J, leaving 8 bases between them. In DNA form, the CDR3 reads TGTGCCAGCAGCTTATCAGGGGACTCTGGGGCCAACGTCCTGACTTTC. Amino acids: CASSLSGDSGANVLTF. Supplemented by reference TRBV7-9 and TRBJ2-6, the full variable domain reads DTGVSQNPRHKITKRGQNVTFRCDPISEHNRLYWYRQTLGQGPEFLTYFQNEAQLEKSRLLSDRFSAERPKGSFSTLEIQRTEQGDSAMYLCASSLSGDSGANVLTFGAGSRLTVL.

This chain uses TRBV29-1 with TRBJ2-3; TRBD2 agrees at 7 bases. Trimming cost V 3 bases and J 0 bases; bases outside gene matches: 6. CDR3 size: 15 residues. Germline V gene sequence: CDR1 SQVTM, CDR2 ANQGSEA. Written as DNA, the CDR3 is TGCAGCGTTGAGTTGGGCGGGGGAAGCACAGATACGCAGTATTTT. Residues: CSVELGGGSTDTQYF.

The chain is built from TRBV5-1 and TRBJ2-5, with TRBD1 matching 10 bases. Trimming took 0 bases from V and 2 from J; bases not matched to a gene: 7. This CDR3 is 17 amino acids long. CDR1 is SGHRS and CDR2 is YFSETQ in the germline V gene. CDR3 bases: TGCGCCAGCAGCTTGGGGGGGACAGGGGCCCGACAAGAGACCCAGTACTTC. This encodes CASSLGGTGARQETQYF.

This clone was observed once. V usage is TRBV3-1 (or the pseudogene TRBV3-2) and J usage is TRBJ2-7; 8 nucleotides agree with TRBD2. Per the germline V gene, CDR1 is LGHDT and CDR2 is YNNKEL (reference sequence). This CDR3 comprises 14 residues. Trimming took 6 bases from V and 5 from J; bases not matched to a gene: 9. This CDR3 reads CASSRPGRGDEQYF. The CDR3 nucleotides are TGTGCCAGCAGTCGACCCGGGAGGGGAGACGAGCAGTACTTC.

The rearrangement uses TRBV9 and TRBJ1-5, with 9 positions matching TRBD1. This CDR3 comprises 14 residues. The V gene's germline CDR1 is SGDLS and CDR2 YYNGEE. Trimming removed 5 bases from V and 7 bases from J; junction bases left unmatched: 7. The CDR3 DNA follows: TGTGCCAGCAGTAGGGACAGGGACAGACAGCCCCAGCATTTT. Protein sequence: CASSRDRDRQPQHF. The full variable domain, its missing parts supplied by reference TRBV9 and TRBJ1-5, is DSGVTQTPKHLITATGQRVTLRCSPRSGDLSVYWYQQSLDQGLQFLIQYYNGEERAKGNILERFSAQQFPDLHSELNLSSLELGDSALYFCASSRDRDRQPQHFGDGTRLSIL.

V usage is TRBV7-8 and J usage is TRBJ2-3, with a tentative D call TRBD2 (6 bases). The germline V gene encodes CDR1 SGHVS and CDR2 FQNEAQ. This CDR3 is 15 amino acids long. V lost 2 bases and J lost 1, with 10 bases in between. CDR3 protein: CASSLLVAGTDTQYF. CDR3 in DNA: TGTGCCAGCAGCTTATTGGTAGCGGGCACAGATACGCAGTATTTT.

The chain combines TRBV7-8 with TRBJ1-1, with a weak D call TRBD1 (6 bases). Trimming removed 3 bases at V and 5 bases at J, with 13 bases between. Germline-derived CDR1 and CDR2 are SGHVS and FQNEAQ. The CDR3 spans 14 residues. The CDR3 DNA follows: TGTGCCAGCAGCTTCGGGACAATTGGGACTGAAGCTTTCTTT. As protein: CASSFGTIGTEAFF.

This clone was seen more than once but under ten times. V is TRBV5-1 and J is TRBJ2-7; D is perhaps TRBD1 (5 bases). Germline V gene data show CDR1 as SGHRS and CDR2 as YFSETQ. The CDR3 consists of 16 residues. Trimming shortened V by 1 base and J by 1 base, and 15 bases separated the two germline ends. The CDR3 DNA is TGCGCCAGCAGCTTGTGGGGCCCCCCTATTTCCTACGAGCAGTACTTC. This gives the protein CASSLWGPPISYEQYF.

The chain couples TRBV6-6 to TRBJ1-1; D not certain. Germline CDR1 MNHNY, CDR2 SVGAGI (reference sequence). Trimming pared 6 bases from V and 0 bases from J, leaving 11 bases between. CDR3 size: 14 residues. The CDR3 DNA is TGTGCCAGCAGCACACGATACATGAACACTGAAGCTTTCTTT. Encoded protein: CASSTRYMNTEAFF.

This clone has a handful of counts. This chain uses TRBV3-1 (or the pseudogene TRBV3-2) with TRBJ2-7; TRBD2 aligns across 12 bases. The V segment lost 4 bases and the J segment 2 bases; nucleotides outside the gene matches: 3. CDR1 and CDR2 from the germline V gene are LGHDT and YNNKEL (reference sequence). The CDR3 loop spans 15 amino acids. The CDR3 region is CASSPTSGGTYEQYF. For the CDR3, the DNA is TGTGCCAGCAGCCCTACTAGCGGGGGGACCTACGAGCAGTACTTC.

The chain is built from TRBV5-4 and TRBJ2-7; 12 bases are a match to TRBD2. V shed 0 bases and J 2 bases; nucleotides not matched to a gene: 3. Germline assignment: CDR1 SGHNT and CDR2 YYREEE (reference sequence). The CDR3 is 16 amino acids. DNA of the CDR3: TGTGCCAGCAGCTTGGGGACTAGCGGGGCACCCTACGAGCAGTACTTC. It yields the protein CASSLGTSGAPYEQYF.

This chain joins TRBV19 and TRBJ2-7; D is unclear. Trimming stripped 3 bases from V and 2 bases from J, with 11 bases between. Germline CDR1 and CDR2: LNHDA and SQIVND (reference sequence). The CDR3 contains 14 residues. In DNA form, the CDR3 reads TGTGCCAGTAGTATCAAGTGGCCGCCCTACGAGCAGTACTTC. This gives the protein CASSIKWPPYEQYF.

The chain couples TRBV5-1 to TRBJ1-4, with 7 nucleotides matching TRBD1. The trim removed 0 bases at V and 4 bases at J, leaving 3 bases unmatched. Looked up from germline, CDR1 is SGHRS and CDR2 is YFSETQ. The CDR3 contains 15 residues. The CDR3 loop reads CASSLGTGINEKLFF. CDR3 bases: TGCGCCAGCAGCTTGGGGACAGGTATTAATGAAAAACTGTTTTTT.

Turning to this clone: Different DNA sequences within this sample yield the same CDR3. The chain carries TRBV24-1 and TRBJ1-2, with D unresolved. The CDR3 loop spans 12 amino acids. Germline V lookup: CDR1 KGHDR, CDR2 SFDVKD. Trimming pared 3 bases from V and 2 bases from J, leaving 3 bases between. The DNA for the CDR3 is TGTGCCACCAGTGATAGCAACTATGGCTACACCTTC. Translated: CATSDSNYGYTF.

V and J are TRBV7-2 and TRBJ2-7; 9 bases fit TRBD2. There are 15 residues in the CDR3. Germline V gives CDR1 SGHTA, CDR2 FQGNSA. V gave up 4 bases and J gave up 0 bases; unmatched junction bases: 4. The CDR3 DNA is TGTGCCAGCAGCTGGGCGGGGGGGAGCTCCTACGAGCAGTACTTC. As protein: CASSWAGGSSYEQYF. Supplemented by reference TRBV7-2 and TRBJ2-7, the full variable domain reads GAGVSQSPSNKVTEKGKDVELRCDPISGHTALYWYRQSLGQGLEFLIYFQGNSAPDKSGLPSDRFSAERTGGSVSTLTIQRTQQEDSAVYLCASSWAGGSSYEQYFGPGTRLTVT.

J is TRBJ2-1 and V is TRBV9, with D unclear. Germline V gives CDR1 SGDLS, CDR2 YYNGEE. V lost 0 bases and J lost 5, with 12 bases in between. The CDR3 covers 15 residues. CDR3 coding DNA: TGTGCCAGCAGCGTAGAAGCTAACAGAAACAATGAGCAGTTCTTC. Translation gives CASSVEANRNNEQFF.

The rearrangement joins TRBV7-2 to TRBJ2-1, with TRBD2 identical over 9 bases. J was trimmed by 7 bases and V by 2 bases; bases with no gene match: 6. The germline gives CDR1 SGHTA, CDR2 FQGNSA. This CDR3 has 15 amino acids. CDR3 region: CASSLSGLASNEQFF. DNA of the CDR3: TGTGCCAGCAGCTTATCCGGACTAGCGTCTAATGAGCAGTTCTTC.

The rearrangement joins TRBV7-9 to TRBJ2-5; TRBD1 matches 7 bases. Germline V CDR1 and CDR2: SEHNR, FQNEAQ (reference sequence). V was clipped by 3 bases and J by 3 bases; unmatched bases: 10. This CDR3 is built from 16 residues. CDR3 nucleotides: TGTGCCAGCAGCTTCACGCCGGGACAGATAGAAGAGACCCAGTACTTC. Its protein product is CASSFTPGQIEETQYF.

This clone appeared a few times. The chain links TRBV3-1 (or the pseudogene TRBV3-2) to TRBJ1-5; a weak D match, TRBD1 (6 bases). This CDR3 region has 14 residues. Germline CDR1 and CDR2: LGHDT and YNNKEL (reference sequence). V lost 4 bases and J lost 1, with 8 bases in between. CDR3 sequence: CASSLQGSNQPQHF. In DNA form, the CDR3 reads TGTGCCAGCAGCCTGCAGGGGAGCAATCAGCCCCAGCATTTT.

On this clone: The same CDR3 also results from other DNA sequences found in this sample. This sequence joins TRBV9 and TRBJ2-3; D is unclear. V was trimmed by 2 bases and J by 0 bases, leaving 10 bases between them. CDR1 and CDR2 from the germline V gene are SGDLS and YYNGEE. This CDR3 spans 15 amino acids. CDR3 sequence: CASSVSGHSTDTQYF. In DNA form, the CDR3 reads TGTGCCAGCAGCGTTTCGGGTCATAGCACAGATACGCAGTATTTT.

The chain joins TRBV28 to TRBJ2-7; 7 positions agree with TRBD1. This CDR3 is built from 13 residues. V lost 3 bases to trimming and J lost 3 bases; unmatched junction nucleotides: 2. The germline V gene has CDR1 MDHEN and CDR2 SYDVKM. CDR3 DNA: TGTGCCAGCAGTTTGGACAGGCTCTACGAGCAGTACTTC. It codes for CASSLDRLYEQYF.

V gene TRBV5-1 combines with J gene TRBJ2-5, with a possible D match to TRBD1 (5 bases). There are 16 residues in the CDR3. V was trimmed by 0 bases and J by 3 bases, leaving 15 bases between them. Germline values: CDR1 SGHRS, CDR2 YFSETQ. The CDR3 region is CASSLGGPGPEETQYF. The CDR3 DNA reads TGCGCCAGCAGCTTGGGGGGCCCGGGTCCGGAAGAGACCCAGTACTTC.

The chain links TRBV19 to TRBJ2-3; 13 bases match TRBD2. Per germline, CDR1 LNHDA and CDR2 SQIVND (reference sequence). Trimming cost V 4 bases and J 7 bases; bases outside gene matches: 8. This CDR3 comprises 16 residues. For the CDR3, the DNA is TGTGCCAGTAGTACCCGGACTAGCGGGGGCTCTTATACGCAGTATTTT. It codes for CASSTRTSGGSYTQYF.

For the CDR3, the DNA is TGTGCCAGCAGCGTAGTATCAGGATCAGGCACAGATACGCAGTATTTT. Its protein is CASSVVSGSGTDTQYF. The chain joins TRBV9 to TRBJ2-3, with D unclear. Germline loops: CDR1 SGDLS, CDR2 YYNGEE. V was shortened by 0 bases and J by 1 base, with 12 bases between the two germline ends. The CDR3 totals 16 residues.

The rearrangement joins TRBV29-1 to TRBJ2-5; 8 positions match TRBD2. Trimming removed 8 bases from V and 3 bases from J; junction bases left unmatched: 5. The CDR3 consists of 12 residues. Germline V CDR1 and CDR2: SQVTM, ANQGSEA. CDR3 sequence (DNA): TGCAGCACCCGGGGGGGGGAAGAGACCCAGTACTTC. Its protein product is CSTRGGEETQYF.

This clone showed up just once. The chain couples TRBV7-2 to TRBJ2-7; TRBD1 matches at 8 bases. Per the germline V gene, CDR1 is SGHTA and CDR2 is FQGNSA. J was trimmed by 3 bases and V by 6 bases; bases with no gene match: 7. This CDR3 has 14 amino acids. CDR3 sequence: CASSTGTGYYEQYF. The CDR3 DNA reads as TGTGCCAGCAGTACCGGGACAGGTTACTACGAGCAGTACTTC.